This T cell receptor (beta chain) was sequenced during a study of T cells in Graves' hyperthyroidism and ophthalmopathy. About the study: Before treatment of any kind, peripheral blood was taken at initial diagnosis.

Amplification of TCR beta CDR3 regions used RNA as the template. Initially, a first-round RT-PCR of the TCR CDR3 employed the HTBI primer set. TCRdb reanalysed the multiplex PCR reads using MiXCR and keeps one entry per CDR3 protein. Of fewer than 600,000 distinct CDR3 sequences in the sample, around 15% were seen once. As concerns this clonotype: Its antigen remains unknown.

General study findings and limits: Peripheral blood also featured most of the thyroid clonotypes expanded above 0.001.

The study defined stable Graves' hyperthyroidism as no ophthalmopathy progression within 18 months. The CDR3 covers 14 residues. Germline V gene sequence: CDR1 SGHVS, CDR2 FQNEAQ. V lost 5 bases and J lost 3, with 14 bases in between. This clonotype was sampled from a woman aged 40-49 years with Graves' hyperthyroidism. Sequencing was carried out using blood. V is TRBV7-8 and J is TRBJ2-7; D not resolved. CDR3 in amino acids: CASSPLRQNYEQYF. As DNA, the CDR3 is TGTGCCAGCAGCCCCCTGAGGCAGAACTACGAGCAGTACTTC.